This T cell receptor (beta chain) was sequenced in a study of regulatory T cells in long-lasting Graves disease. Construction of TCR beta libraries relied on iRepertoire HTBI primers and on Arm-PCR targeting CDR3 regions. From the multiplex PCR reads, TCRdb called clonotypes with MiXCR, one entry per CDR3 protein. The repertoire holds around 250,000 distinct CDR3 sequences, around a sixth seen once, with approximately 15% in the top ten. This CDR3 region has 14 residues. Germline V gives CDR1 MNHNS, CDR2 SASEGT. The ends were cut back, 7 bases at V and 8 bases at J, with 20 bases in the middle. Time point reported: newly diagnosed GD, antithyroid drugs for less than 3 months. PBMC-derived RNA was used for the TCR library. This clonotype showed up just a few times. In addition, the sample was reused for a study of T cells in Graves' hyperthyroidism and ophthalmopathy. That study reports: During a first-round RT-PCR of the TCR CDR3, the HTBI primer set was used.

The sample consisted of peripheral blood mononuclear cells (PBMCs), taken at new diagnosis, from a patient treated with antithyroid drugs. The chain has TRBV6-1 and TRBJ1-2, with D perhaps matching TRBD1 (5 bases). The source is a young woman with Graves disease. CDR3 sequence reads: CASIEGDGASGYTF. CDR3 in DNA: TGTGCCAGCATCGAAGGGGATGGGGCTTCGGGCTACACCTTC.